A single sample gave rise to the 25 T cell receptor beta chains below, sequenced in a study of blood T cell repertoires in COVID-19. Some clones are missing from TCRdb's copy, which holds only in-frame ones; the method was immunoSEQ multiplex PCR. The sample contains under 200,000 clones, about 82% of which appear only once. The sequenced sample was PBMCs or T cells enriched from blood (not recorded which). These TCRs come from a middle-aged man with acute COVID-19.

This clone has only one observation. This rearrangement joins TRBV30 to TRBJ1-5, with a tentative D call TRBD1 (5 bases). Germline CDR1 and CDR2: GTSNPN and SVGIG (reference sequence). V was cut by 2 bases and J by 4 bases, with 15 bases left in between. The CDR3 spans 15 residues. The CDR3 loop reads CAWSPLGALNQPQHF. CDR3 DNA sequence: TGTGCCTGGAGTCCCCTTGGGGCCCTAAATCAGCCCCAGCATTTT. Based on the CDR3 plus reference TRBV30 and TRBJ1-5, the full variable domain is SQTIHQWPATLVQPVGSPLSLECTVEGTSNPNLYWYRQAAGRGLQLLFYSVGIGQISSEVPQNLSASRPQDRQFILSSKKLLLSDSGFYLCAWSPLGALNQPQHFGDGTRLSIL.

The rearrangement links TRBV19 to TRBJ2-5; 7 bases align to TRBD2. CDR1 and CDR2 from the germline V gene are LNHDA and SQIVND (reference sequence). The CDR3 has 13 amino acids. V gave up 8 bases and J gave up 3 bases; unmatched junction bases: 6. CDR3 protein: CASRGGMEETQYF. As DNA, the CDR3 is TGTGCCAGTCGCGGGGGAATGGAAGAGACCCAGTACTTC.

J is TRBJ2-3 and V is TRBV23-1; 7 positions agree with TRBD1. TRBV23-1 falls under the ORF class, with uncertain function. Trimming removed 3 bases from V and 2 bases from J; junction bases left unmatched: 17. The CDR3 has 19 amino acids. CDR3 DNA: TGCGCCAGCAGTCAGGCGCATCCAGCGCAGGGGGTAATCACAGATACGCAGTATTTT. Its protein product is CASSQAHPAQGVITDTQYF.

The chain carries TRBV28 and TRBJ1-1; 8 nucleotides align to TRBD1. Trimming took 5 bases from V and 0 from J; bases not matched to a gene: 8. The CDR3 contains 16 residues. The germline V gene encodes CDR1 MDHEN and CDR2 SYDVKM. In nucleotides, the CDR3 is TGTGCCAGCAGTCCGAGCGCAGGGGGCTTGAACACTGAAGCTTTCTTT. Encoded protein: CASSPSAGGLNTEAFF. Combining the CDR3 with reference TRBV28 and TRBJ1-1 gives the whole variable domain DVKVTQSSRYLVKRTGEKVFLECVQDMDHENMFWYRQDPGLGLRLIYFSYDVKMKEKGDIPEGYSVSREKKERFSLILESASTNQTSMYLCASSPSAGGLNTEAFFGQGTRLTVV.

This chain connects TRBV4-2 to TRBJ2-2, with D perhaps TRBD1 (7 bases). The CDR3 extends over 17 amino acids. CDR1 and CDR2 from the germline V gene are LGHNA and YNFKEQ. The germline V and J ends were trimmed by 0 bases and 6 bases, with 17 bases remaining between them. The CDR3 sequence is CASSQDGSTGEAGELFF. The CDR3 nucleotides are TGTGCCAGCAGCCAAGATGGGAGCACAGGGGAGGCCGGGGAGCTGTTTTTT.

This chain connects TRBV4-1 to TRBJ2-7; 9 bases are shared with TRBD1. Germline CDR1 and CDR2: MGHRA and YSYEKL. CDR3 size: 15 residues. The trim removed 0 bases at V and 6 bases at J, leaving 6 bases unmatched. In DNA, the CDR3 is TGCGCCAGCAGCCAAGACCGGGGACAGGGATCCGAGCAGTACTTC. It is translated as CASSQDRGQGSEQYF.

The chain links TRBV7-2 to TRBJ2-5; 7 bases map to TRBD2. The CDR3 contains 14 residues. The germline gives CDR1 SGHTA, CDR2 FQGNSA. Trimming at V came to 3 bases and at J to 3 bases, leaving 4 bases not matched to a gene. The CDR3 DNA sequence: TGTGCCAGCAGCTTTGTAAGCGGGAAAGAGACCCAGTACTTC. It yields the protein CASSFVSGKETQYF.

This chain uses TRBV7-9 with TRBJ1-1, with TRBD1 identical over 7 bases. V was clipped by 4 bases and J by 6 bases; unmatched bases: 8. The germline V gene has CDR1 SEHNR and CDR2 FQNEAQ (reference sequence). There are 14 residues in the CDR3. The CDR3 bases are TGTGCCAGCAGCTCAGGGGGAATAGGAGCTGAAGCTTTCTTT. This encodes CASSSGGIGAEAFF.

The chain links TRBV30 to TRBJ2-7; tentative D call: TRBD2 (6 bases). CDR3 size: 11 residues. V was cut by 8 bases and J by 0 bases, with 8 bases left in between. Germline V lookup: CDR1 GTSNPN, CDR2 SVGIG (reference sequence). The CDR3 here is CAGGSSYEQYF. The CDR3 DNA is TGTGCCGGGGGGAGCTCCTACGAGCAGTACTTC.

This clone has just one count. This chain uses TRBV4-3 with TRBJ2-3; TRBD2 might be the D (6 bases). This CDR3 contains 15 residues. The germline gives CDR1 LGHNA, CDR2 YSLEER. V lost 0 bases and J 6 bases, leaving 13 bases between the germline ends. The CDR3 DNA is TGCGCCAGCAGCCAAGAATACGGGAGTTGGGATACGCAGTATTTT. Its protein product is CASSQEYGSWDTQYF.

The DNA for the CDR3 is TGCGCCAGCAGCGAGACCGTGAGGACCGGGGAGCTGTTTTTT. It encodes CASSETVRTGELFF. The chain has TRBV4-1 and TRBJ2-2; D gene ambiguous. CDR3 length equals 14 residues. The germline V gene encodes CDR1 MGHRA and CDR2 YSYEKL. Deletions cut 5 bases from V and 5 bases from J, with 12 bases between.

The chain combines TRBV3-1 (or the pseudogene TRBV3-2) with TRBJ2-7; 7 bases line up with TRBD2. Germline V gene sequence: CDR1 LGHDT, CDR2 YNNKEL (reference sequence). V lost 1 base to trimming and J lost 1 base; unmatched junction nucleotides: 4. The CDR3 spans 15 residues. The CDR3 bases are TGTGCCAGCAGCCAAGGGACTAGTGGGTCCTACGAGCAGTACTTC. It yields the protein CASSQGTSGSYEQYF.

The chain carries TRBV19 and TRBJ1-2; D not certain. Germline V gives CDR1 LNHDA, CDR2 SQIVND (reference sequence). Trimming pared 0 bases from V and 6 bases from J, leaving 5 bases between. This CDR3 comprises 12 residues. This CDR3 is CASSIDEDGYTF. The CDR3 coding sequence is TGTGCCAGTAGTATAGACGAGGATGGCTACACCTTC.

The chain couples TRBV27 to TRBJ2-1; possibly TRBD2 for D (6 bases). This CDR3 is 14 amino acids long. Germline V gene sequence: CDR1 MNHEY, CDR2 SMNVEV (reference sequence). V gave up 5 bases and J gave up 8 bases, with 16 bases separating them. The CDR3 DNA reads TGTGCCAGCAGTCTAGCGAGGGTGAGCGATGAGCAGTTCTTC. It yields the protein CASSLARVSDEQFF.

The chain has TRBV4-3 and TRBJ2-7; 8 bases agree with TRBD2. V was pared by 2 bases and J by 9 bases, with 30 bases of the junction left unmatched. The V gene's germline CDR1 is LGHNA and CDR2 YSLEER. The CDR3 extends over 21 amino acids. CDR3 DNA: TGCGCCAGCAGCCAACGCCTTTTCAGGGAGGAGAGTCTGCTCCTTAGCGGGACGCAGTACTTC. Translated: CASSQRLFREESLLLSGTQYF.

The chain employs TRBV7-9 and TRBJ2-7; perhaps TRBD2 as D (7 bases). Trimming left V 5 bases short and J 3 bases short, with 20 bases between. The germline V gene has CDR1 SEHNR and CDR2 FQNEAQ (reference sequence). The CDR3 contains 16 residues. The CDR3 bases are TGTGCCAGCAGCCAGGGGAGGGGCAGCGGTATCTACGAGCAGTACTTC. It is translated as CASSQGRGSGIYEQYF.

The chain couples TRBV3-1 (or the pseudogene TRBV3-2) to TRBJ2-7, with a possible D match to TRBD2 (6 bases). The CDR3 has 18 amino acids. In germline, CDR1 is LGHDT, CDR2 YNNKEL (reference sequence). V lost 2 bases, J lost 3 bases, and 23 bases lay in between. The CDR3 spells CASSQHSFIGGPLYEQYF. The CDR3 region has the DNA TGTGCCAGCAGCCAACACTCCTTCATCGGGGGTCCCCTCTACGAGCAGTACTTC.

V is TRBV19 and J is TRBJ2-1; 11 bases agree with TRBD2. This CDR3 contains 17 residues. The germline CDR1 and CDR2 sequences are LNHDA and SQIVND (reference sequence). Trimming at V came to 7 bases and at J to 2 bases, leaving 10 bases not matched to a gene. The CDR3 region has the DNA TGTGCCAGTAACAGGTACCGTAGCGGGGGGGCCTACAATGAGCAGTTCTTC. Translated, it gives CASNRYRSGGAYNEQFF.

V is TRBV9 and J is TRBJ1-3; D is undetermined. Germline V CDR1 and CDR2: SGDLS, YYNGEE. The CDR3 loop spans 14 amino acids. The V end was cut by 4 bases, the J end by 1 base, with 9 bases between. CDR3 DNA: TGTGCCAGCAGCCCCGACTCTTCTGGAAACACCATATATTTT. Amino acid sequence: CASSPDSSGNTIYF. The full variable domain, rest sourced from reference TRBV9 and TRBJ1-3, is DSGVTQTPKHLITATGQRVTLRCSPRSGDLSVYWYQQSLDQGLQFLIQYYNGEERAKGNILERFSAQQFPDLHSELNLSSLELGDSALYFCASSPDSSGNTIYFGEGSWLTVV.

The chain employs TRBV19 and TRBJ2-3, with 9 bases identical to TRBD2. CDR3 length: 17 amino acids. V shed 1 base, J shed 4 bases, and the junction held 9 bases outside the gene matches. Germline CDR1 LNHDA, CDR2 SQIVND (reference sequence). CDR3 region: CASSIGASGVSSDTQYF. CDR3 DNA sequence: TGTGCCAGTAGTATAGGGGCTAGCGGGGTATCCTCAGATACGCAGTATTTT.

In DNA form, the CDR3 reads TGCGCCAGCAGCCAAGGCGGGTGGGACAGGGAAAGAGATACGCAGTATTTT. Residues: CASSQGGWDRERDTQYF. This chain links TRBV4-1 with TRBJ2-3; 9 bases map to TRBD1. This CDR3 has 17 residues. The germline gives CDR1 MGHRA, CDR2 YSYEKL. V dropped 1 base and J dropped 5; count of bases not matched to a gene: 10.

J is TRBJ2-7 and V is TRBV19; 9 bases line up with TRBD2. V lost 2 bases and J lost 5; bases outside the gene matches: 7. The CDR3 length is 15 residues. Germline CDR1 LNHDA, CDR2 SQIVND (reference sequence). In nucleotides, the CDR3 is TGTGCCAGTAGTATACAGCTAGCGGGACTCCACGAGCAGTACTTC. Protein sequence: CASSIQLAGLHEQYF.

V is TRBV11-1 and J is TRBJ2-1; 12 bases fit TRBD2. The germline CDR1 and CDR2 sequences are SGHAT and FQDESV (reference sequence). CDR3 size: 17 residues. J gave up 7 bases and V 0 bases, and 7 bases lay outside the gene matches. The CDR3 region is CASSLARTSGVGNEQFF. In nucleotides, the CDR3 is TGTGCCAGCAGCTTAGCTAGGACTAGCGGGGTGGGGAATGAGCAGTTCTTC.

This chain connects TRBV7-8 to TRBJ1-1, with D uncertain. Trimming cost V 2 bases and J 6 bases, with 7 bases left between them. The CDR3 extends over 12 amino acids. The germline V gene has CDR1 SGHVS and CDR2 FQNEAQ. CDR3 protein: CASSLQDPEAFF. In nucleotides, the CDR3 is TGTGCCAGCAGCTTACAGGATCCTGAAGCTTTCTTT.

The chain uses TRBV28 and TRBJ2-2; maybe TRBD1 (6 bases). With 6 bases removed from V and 0 bases from J, the gap between germline ends came to 20 bases. CDR3 length: 18 residues. The germline CDR1 and CDR2 sequences are MDHEN and SYDVKM. The CDR3 DNA follows: TGTGCCAGCAGGTCTATCTGGACAGAACGATCGAACACCGGGGAGCTGTTTTTT. This sequence encodes CASRSIWTERSNTGELFF.